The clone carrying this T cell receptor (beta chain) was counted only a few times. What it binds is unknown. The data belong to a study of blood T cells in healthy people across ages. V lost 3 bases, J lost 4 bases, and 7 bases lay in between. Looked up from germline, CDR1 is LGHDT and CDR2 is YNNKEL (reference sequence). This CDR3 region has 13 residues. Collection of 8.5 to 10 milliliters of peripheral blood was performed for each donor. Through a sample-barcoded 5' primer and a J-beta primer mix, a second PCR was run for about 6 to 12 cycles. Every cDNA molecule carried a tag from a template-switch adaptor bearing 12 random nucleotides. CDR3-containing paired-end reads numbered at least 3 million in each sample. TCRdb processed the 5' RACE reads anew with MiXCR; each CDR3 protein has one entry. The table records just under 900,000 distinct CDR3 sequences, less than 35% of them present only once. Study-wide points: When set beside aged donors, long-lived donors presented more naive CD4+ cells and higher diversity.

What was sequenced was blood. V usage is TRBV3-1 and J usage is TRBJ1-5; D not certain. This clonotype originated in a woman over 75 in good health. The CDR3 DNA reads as TGTGCCAGCAGCCATCTAGGGAATCAGCCCCAGCATTTT. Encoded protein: CASSHLGNQPQHF. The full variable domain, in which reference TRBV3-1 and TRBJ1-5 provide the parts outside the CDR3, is DTAVSQTPKYLVTQMGNDKSIKCEQNLGHDTMYWYKQDSKKFLKIMFSYNNKELIINETVPNRFSPKSPDKAHLNLHINSLELGDSAVYFCASSHLGNQPQHFGDGTRLSIL.